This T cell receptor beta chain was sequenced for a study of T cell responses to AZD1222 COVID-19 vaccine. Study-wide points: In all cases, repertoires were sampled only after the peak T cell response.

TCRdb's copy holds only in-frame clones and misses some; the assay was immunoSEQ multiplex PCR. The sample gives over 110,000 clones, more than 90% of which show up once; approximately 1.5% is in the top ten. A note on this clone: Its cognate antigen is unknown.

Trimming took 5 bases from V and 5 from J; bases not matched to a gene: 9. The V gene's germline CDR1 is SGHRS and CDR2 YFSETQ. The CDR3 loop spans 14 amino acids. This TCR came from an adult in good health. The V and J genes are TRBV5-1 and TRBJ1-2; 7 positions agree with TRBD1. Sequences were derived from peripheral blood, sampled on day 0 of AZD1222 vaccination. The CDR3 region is CASRPNQGEYGYTF. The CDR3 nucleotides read TGCGCCAGCAGGCCGAACCAGGGGGAGTATGGCTACACCTTC.